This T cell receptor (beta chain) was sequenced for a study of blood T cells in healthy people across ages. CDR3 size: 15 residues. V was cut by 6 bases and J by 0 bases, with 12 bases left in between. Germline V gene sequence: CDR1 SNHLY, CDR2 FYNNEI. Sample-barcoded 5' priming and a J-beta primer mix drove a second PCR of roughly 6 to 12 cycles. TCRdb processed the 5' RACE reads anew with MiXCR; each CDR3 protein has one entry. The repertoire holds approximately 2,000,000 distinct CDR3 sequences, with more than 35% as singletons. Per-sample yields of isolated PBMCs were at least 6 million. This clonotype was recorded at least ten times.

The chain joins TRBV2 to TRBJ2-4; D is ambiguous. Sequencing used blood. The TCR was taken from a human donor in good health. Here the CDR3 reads CASRMSDLAKNIQYF. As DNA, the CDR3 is TGTGCCAGCAGGATGAGTGATCTAGCCAAAAACATTCAGTACTTC. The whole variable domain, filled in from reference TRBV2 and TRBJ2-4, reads EPEVTQTPSHQVTQMGQEVILRCVPISNHLYFYWYRQILGQKVEFLVSFYNNEISEKSEIFDDQFSVERPDGSNFTLKIRSTKLEDSAMYFCASRMSDLAKNIQYFGAGTRLSVL.